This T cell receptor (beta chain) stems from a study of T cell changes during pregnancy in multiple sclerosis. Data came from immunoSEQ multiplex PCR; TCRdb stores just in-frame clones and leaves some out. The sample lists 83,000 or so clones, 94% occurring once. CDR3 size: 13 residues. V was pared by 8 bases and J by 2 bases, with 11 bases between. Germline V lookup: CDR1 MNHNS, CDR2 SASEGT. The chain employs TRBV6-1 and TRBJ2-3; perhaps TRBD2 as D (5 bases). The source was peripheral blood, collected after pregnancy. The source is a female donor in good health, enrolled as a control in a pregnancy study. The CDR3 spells CASGSRNTDTQYF. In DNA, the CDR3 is TGTGCCAGCGGGAGCCGGAACACAGATACGCAGTATTTT.